The entry that follows covers one TCR beta chain sequence. The data derive from a study of blood T cell repertoires in COVID-19. V dropped 2 bases and J dropped 2 bases, with 10 bases sitting between them. This CDR3 is 14 amino acids long. From germline, CDR1 is ENHRY and CDR2 SYGVKD. The participants were between 18 and 89 years old and came from some 23 US areas. Cohorts were assigned according to the clinical history that participants reported. TCRdb's table, derived via immunoSEQ multiplex PCR, lists solely in-frame clones and lacks some. The sample holds 100,000 to 150,000 clones, 84% seen once. The sample was PBMCs or T cells enriched from blood (not recorded which). This sequence originates from a man aged 40-49 years with acute COVID-19. V and J are TRBV10-3 and TRBJ2-7; D is possibly TRBD1 (6 bases). CDR3 residues: CAISERDIPYEQYF. The CDR3 nucleotides read TGTGCCATCAGTGAGCGGGACATCCCCTACGAGCAGTACTTC.